These 5 T cell receptor beta chains originate from one sample sequenced in a study of cytomegalovirus exposure and HLA in healthy donors. A multiplex PCR was run with 60 Vbeta primers and 13 Jbeta primers. Only in-frame clones appear in the TCRdb table, and some are missing; sequencing was by immunoSEQ multiplex PCR. The sample has about 160,000 clones, around three quarters seen once. The sequenced sample consisted of PBMCs. All receptors come from a man aged 50 to 59 in good health and CMV-seropositive.

This clone was observed a few times. This chain links TRBV30 with TRBJ2-1; no firm D call. The germline CDR1 and CDR2 sequences are GTSNPN and SVGIG (reference sequence). The CDR3 has 14 amino acids. Trimming left V 5 bases short and J 4 bases short, with 15 bases between. CDR3 in amino acids: CAWESPNSYNEQFF. The DNA of the CDR3 is TGTGCCTGGGAGTCCCCAAACAGTTACAATGAGCAGTTCTTC.

V is TRBV9 and J is TRBJ1-1; possible D gene TRBD1, 6 bases. The CDR3 has 15 residues. Germline values: CDR1 SGDLS, CDR2 YYNGEE. Trimming pared 4 bases from V and 3 bases from J, leaving 16 bases between. CDR3 nucleotides: TGTGCCAGCAGCACCCGAGGGGGTTGGGACACTGAAGCTTTCTTT. Protein sequence: CASSTRGGWDTEAFF.

V gene TRBV7-9 combines with J gene TRBJ1-4; TRBD1 might be the D (6 bases). The CDR3 has 14 residues. Germline-derived CDR1 and CDR2 are SEHNR and FQNEAQ (reference sequence). V shed 5 bases and J shed 6 bases, with 13 bases lying between them. The CDR3 coding sequence is TGTGCCAGCAGCCCACGGGCAGGGGATGAAAAACTGTTTTTT. Its translation: CASSPRAGDEKLFF.

This sequence joins TRBV4-2 and TRBJ1-2; no reliable D call. The CDR3 spans 15 residues. V lost 0 bases to trimming and J lost 7 bases, with 15 bases between them. Germline CDR1 reads LGHNA; CDR2 reads YNFKEQ. Here the CDR3 reads CASSQDYGGLVGYTF. The CDR3 region has the DNA TGTGCCAGCAGCCAAGATTACGGAGGGTTAGTTGGCTACACCTTC.

The chain is built from TRBV2 and TRBJ2-7; the D is unclear. Germline V gives CDR1 SNHLY, CDR2 FYNNEI. The CDR3 sequence is 16 residues long. Trimming left V 6 bases short and J 0 bases short, with 18 bases between. The CDR3 bases are TGTGCCAGCAGAAATGGGTGGGCAGTCAACTCCTACGAGCAGTACTTC. It yields the protein CASRNGWAVNSYEQYF.